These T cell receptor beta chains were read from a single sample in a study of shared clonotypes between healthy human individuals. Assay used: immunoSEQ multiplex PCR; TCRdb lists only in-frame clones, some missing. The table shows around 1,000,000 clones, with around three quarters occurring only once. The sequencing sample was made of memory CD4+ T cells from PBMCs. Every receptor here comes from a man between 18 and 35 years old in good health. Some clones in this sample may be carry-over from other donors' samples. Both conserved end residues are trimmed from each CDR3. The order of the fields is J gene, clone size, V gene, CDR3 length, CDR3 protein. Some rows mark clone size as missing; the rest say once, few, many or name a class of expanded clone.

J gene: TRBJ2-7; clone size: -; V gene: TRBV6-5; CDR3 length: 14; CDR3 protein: ASSYNVYLRSYEQY
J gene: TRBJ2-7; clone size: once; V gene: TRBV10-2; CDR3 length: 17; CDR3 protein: ASSELGGSGLAGPYEQY
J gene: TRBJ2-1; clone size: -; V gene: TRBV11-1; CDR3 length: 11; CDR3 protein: ASSSRLHNEQF
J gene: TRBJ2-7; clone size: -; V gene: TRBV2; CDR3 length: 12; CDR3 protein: ASTLGGVSYEQY
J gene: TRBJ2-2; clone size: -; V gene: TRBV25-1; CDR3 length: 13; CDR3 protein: ASASGQGIIGELF
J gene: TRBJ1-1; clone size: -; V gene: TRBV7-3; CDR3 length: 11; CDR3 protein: ASSQVKNTEAF
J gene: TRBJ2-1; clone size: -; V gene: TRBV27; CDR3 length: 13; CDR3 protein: ASSNSGRAYNEQF
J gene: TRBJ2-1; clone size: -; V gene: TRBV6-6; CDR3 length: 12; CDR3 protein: ASSGAGQYSEQF
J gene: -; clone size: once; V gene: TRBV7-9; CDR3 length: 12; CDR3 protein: ASSLGTESYEQY
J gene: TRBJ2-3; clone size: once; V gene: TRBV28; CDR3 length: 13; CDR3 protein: ASSPSISITDTQY
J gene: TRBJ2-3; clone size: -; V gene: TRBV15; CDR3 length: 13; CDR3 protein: ATSRDIASTDTQY
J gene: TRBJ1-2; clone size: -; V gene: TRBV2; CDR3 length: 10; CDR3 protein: ASTQISSGYT
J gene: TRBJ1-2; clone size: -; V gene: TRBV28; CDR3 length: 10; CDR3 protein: AEGVSNYGYT
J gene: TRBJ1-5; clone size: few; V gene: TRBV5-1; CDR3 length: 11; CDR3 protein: ASSLDGGQPQH
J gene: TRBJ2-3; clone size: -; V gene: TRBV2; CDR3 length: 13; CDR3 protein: ASSASGSPVDTQY
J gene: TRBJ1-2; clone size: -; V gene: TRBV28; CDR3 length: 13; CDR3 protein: ASRLSGVFNYGYT
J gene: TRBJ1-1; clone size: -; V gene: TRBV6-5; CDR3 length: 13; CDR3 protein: ASSTTQGMNTEAF
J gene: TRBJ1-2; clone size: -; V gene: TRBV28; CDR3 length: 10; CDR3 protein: ASAYGDYGYT
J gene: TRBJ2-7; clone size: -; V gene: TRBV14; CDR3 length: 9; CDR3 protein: ASSQVYEQY
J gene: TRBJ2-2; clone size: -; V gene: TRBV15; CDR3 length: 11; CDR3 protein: ATSRVARGELF
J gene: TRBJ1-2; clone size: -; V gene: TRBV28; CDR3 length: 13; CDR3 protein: ASSQGGGRAGGYT
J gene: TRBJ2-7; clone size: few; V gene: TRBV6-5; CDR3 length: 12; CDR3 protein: ASSYSRGAYEQY
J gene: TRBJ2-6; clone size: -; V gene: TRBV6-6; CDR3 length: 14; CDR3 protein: ASRRGTSSGANVLT
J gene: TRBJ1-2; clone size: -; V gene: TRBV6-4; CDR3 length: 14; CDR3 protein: ASSDRSQPGDYGYT
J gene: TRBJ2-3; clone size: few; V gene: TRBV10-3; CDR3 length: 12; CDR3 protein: AISEAGPTDTQY
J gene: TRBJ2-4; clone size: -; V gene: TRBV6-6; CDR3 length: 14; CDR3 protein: ASSDWAAGAKNIQY
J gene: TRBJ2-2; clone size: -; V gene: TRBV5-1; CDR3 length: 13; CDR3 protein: ASSIRPGDTGELF
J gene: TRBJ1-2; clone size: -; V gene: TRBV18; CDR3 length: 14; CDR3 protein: ASSPQKAALNYGYT
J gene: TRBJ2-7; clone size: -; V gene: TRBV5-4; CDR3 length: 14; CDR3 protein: ASSLGVPGVAYEQY
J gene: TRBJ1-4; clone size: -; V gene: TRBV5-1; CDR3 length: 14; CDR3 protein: ASRGTGVATNEKLF
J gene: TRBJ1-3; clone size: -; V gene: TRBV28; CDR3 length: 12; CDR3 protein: ASNSGGAGNTIY
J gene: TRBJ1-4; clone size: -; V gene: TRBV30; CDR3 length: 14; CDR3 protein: AWSAYRQGGNEKLF
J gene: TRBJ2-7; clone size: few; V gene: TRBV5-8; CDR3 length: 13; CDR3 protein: ASSLRGGASYEQY
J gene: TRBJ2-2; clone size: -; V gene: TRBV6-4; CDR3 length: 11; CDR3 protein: ASRNRGTGELF
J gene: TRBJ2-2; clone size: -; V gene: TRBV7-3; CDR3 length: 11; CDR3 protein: ASSLDRAGELF
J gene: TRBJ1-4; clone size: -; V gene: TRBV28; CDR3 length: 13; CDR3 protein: ASSLIRGEPEKLF
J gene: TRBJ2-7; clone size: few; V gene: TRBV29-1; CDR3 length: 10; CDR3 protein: SVSNKPYEQY
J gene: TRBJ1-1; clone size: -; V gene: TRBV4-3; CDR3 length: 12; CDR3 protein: ASSHGRGGTEAF
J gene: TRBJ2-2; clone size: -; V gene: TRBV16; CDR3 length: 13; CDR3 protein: ASSQLQTNTGELF
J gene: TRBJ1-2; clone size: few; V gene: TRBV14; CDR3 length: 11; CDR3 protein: ASSQDTGYGYT
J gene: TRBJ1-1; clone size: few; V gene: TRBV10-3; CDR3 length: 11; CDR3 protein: AIKSGGREKAF
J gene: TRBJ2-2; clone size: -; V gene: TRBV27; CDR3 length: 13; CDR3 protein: ASSFRWRDTGELF
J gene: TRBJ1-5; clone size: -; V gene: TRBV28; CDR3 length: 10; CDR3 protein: ASAGGSQPQH
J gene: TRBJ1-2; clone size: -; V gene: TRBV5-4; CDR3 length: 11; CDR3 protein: ASSHEANYGYT
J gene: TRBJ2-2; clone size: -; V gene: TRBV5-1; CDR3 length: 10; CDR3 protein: ASSSDTGELF
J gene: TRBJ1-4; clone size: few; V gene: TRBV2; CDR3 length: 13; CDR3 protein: ASSETRSHNEKLF
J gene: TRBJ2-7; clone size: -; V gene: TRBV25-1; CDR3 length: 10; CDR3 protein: ASGTSSYEQY
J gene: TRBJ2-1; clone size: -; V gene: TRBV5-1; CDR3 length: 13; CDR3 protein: ASSLADRRYNEQF
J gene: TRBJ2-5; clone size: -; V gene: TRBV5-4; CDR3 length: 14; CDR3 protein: ASSFWGRAYQETQY
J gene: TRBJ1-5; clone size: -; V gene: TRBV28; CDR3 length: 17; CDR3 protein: ASSPGFGTGGEGGQPQH
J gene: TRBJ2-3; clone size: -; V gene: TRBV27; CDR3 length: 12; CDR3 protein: ASSYRRVTDTQY
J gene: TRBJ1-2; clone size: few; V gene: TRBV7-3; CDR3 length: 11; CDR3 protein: ASSPGHDYGYT
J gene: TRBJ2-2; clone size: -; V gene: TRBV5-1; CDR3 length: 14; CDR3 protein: ASSLAGRSNTGELF
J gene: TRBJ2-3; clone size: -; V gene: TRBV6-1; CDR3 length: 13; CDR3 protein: ASSEGAGGADTQY
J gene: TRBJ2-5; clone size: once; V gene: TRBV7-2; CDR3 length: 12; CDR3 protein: ASSEQGLQETQY